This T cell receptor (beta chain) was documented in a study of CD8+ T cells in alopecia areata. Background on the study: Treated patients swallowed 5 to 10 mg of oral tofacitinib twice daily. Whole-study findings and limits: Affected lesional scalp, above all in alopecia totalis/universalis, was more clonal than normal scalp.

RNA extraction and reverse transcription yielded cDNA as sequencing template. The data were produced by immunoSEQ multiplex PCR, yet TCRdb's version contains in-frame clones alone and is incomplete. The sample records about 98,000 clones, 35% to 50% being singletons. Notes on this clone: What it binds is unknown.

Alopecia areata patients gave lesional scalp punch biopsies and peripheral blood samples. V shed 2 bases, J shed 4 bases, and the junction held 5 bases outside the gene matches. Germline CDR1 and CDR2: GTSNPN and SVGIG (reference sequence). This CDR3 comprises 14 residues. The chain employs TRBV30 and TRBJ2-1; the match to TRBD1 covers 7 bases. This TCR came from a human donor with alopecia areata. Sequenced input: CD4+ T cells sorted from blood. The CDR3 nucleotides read TGTGCCTGGAGTATTGGGACAGTTTACAATGAGCAGTTCTTC. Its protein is CAWSIGTVYNEQFF.